This T cell receptor (beta chain) is from a study of CD8+CD57+ T cells in acquired aplastic anemia. Study-wide results and limits: Patients shared twenty-nine CD8+ CDR3 sequences with controls.

Genomic DNA served as template for TCR beta VDJ and CDR3 profiling. TCRdb reprocessed the reads via MiXCR and lists one record per CDR3 protein. The repertoire holds 150,000 to 200,000 distinct CDR3 sequences, with roughly 50% as singletons. Concerning this clonotype itself: Its matching antigen is unknown.

The CDR3 has 13 residues. Germline V gene lookup returns CDR1 SNHLY and CDR2 FYNNEI. V was shortened by 7 bases and J by 2 bases, with 12 bases between the two germline ends. Patients included in sequencing had previously demonstrated CD8+CD57+ cell expansion by flow cytometry. The sequencing sample was made of sorted CD4+, CD8+, or CD8+CD57+ T cells (not recorded which) from PBMCs. The receptor was derived from a human donor with aplastic anemia. The gene calls are TRBV2 and TRBJ2-7; the D is unclear. The CDR3 DNA sequence: TGTGCCAGCACTGATGGACGCGCCTACGAGCAGTACTTC. It specifies CASTDGRAYEQYF.